This TCR beta chain was obtained from a study of blood T cell repertoires in COVID-19. Study details: Samples of COVID-19 (acute and convalescent) were obtained from the United States, Italy and Spain. PBMCs, B-cell-depleted T cells, or T cells were the source of the cDNA or gDNA that made up the material.

This CDR3 comprises 16 residues. The V and J ends lost 6 bases and 0 bases, in that order; junction bases with no gene match: 7. CDR1 and CDR2 (germline): MDHEN, SYDVKM. Original analysis: Reference gene primer amplification in the assay estimated nucleated cell counts. Method: immunoSEQ multiplex PCR; TCRdb's copy keeps in-frame clones and lacks some. V, J and clone size were drawn from that table, and D and trimming were deduced from the DNA. The profile shows 210,000 or so clones, nearly 90% of them singletons. This clonotype originated in a woman in her forties who had recovered from COVID-19. The sample consisted of peripheral blood. The gene calls are TRBV28 and TRBJ1-5; TRBD1 agrees at 8 bases. CDR3 amino acids: CASRIPGQVSNQPQHF. The CDR3 nucleotides are TGTGCCAGCAGAATACCGGGACAGGTTAGCAATCAGCCCCAGCATTTT.